The 27 T cell receptor beta chains reported below all come from one sample, sequenced in a study of spatial heterogeneity in lung cancer. MiXCR was run by TCRdb on the 5' RACE reads, yielding one entry per CDR3 protein. In the table there are fewer than 2,000 distinct CDR3 sequences, around 16% of which are singletons. The time point here: sample taken at primary tumor resection. The sample here was normal lung tissue next to the tumor, taken at surgery. The receptors come from a male donor with early-stage non-small cell lung cancer.

This clonotype is large. The chain combines TRBV29-1 with TRBJ2-1; 7 bases align to TRBD2. CDR3 length equals 17 residues. With 2 bases clipped from V and 3 bases from J, the junction kept 13 bases outside the gene matches. Germline V CDR1 and CDR2: SQVTM, ANQGSEA. CDR3 in DNA: TGCAGCGTTGAAATAGGGCTGCGGGAGAGTTTCTACAATGAGCAGTTCTTC. Translation gives CSVEIGLRESFYNEQFF.

V usage is TRBV20-1 and J usage is TRBJ2-3; D perhaps matches TRBD2 (6 bases). The CDR3 runs 15 residues. Looked up from germline, CDR1 is DFQATT and CDR2 is SNEGSKA (reference sequence). Deletions cut 3 bases from V and 8 bases from J, with 21 bases between. CDR3 region: CSASQTRSPLGTQYF. For the CDR3, the DNA is TGCAGTGCTAGCCAGACTAGGAGCCCCCTAGGTACGCAGTATTTT.

By sample share, this clonotype is medium-sized. The V call is TRBV5-1, the J call TRBJ2-3; 7 bases are shared with TRBD1. The trim removed 4 bases at V and 0 bases at J, leaving 11 bases unmatched. The CDR3 totals 17 residues. Germline CDR1 and CDR2: SGHRS and YFSETQ. CDR3 nucleotide sequence: TGCGCCAGCAGCGCACGAGGGGGCGGCTCTAGCACAGATACGCAGTATTTT. This encodes CASSARGGGSSTDTQYF.

This clonotype was seen a few times. J is TRBJ1-5 and V is TRBV19, with D unclear. The CDR3 spans 12 residues. In germline, CDR1 is LNHDA, CDR2 SQIVND (reference sequence). V lost 6 bases and J lost 1, with 4 bases in between. CDR3: CASRQSNQPQHF. The CDR3, as DNA: TGTGCCAGTAGGCAGAGCAATCAGCCCCAGCATTTT.

By sample share, this clonotype is medium-sized. The gene calls are TRBV27 and TRBJ1-5; 7 nucleotides agree with TRBD1. After removal of 4 bases from V and 4 bases from J, the junction contained 7 bases not matched to a gene. This CDR3 region has 15 residues. Germline CDR1 MNHEY, CDR2 SMNVEV (reference sequence). The CDR3 is CASSSGTDQNQPQHF. In nucleotides, the CDR3 is TGTGCCAGCAGTTCAGGGACAGACCAAAATCAGCCCCAGCATTTT.

The chain uses TRBV29-1 and TRBJ2-6; TRBD1 might be the D (6 bases). Germline CDR1 reads SQVTM; CDR2 reads ANQGSEA. V was cut by 3 bases and J by 0 bases, with 9 bases left in between. This CDR3 is built from 15 residues. The CDR3 coding sequence is TGCAGCGTTGAGGACAGCCTCTCTGGGGCCAACGTCCTGACTTTC. The encoded protein is CSVEDSLSGANVLTF. The variable domain in full, completed from reference TRBV29-1 and TRBJ2-6, reads SAVISQKPSRDICQRGTSLTIQCQVDSQVTMMFWYRQQPGQSLTLIATANQGSEATYESGFVIDKFPISRPNLTFSTLTVSNMSPEDSSIYLCSVEDSLSGANVLTFGAGSRLTVL.

This clonotype was counted ten times or more. The chain is built from TRBV11-1 and TRBJ2-3, with TRBD2 as a possible D gene (6 bases). The CDR3 is 15 amino acids. The germline V and J ends were trimmed by 6 bases and 2 bases, with 15 bases remaining between them. Germline CDR1 is SGHAT and CDR2 is FQDESV (reference sequence). The CDR3 region has the DNA TGTGCCAGCAGTTCGGACTATTCCTCCACAGATACGCAGTATTTT. Translating it yields CASSSDYSSTDTQYF.

This clonotype was seen ten or more times. This chain uses TRBV5-1 with TRBJ2-7; D might be TRBD1 (5 bases). Germline values: CDR1 SGHRS, CDR2 YFSETQ. This CDR3 region has 16 residues. V dropped 1 base and J dropped 0 bases, with 14 bases sitting between them. This chain's CDR3 is CASSLMAGKSSYEQYF. DNA for the CDR3: TGCGCCAGCAGCTTGATGGCAGGGAAGAGCTCCTACGAGCAGTACTTC.

This clonotype is medium-sized (0.01 to 0.1%) in the sample. The chain uses TRBV6-1 and TRBJ1-1; D is ambiguous. The CDR3 covers 12 residues. In germline, CDR1 is MNHNS, CDR2 SASEGT. V was pared by 7 bases and J by 5 bases, with 11 bases between. CDR3 sequence (DNA): TGTGCCAGCACCCCTGAAGGAACTGAAGCTTTCTTT. Its translation: CASTPEGTEAFF.

This clonotype qualifies as medium-sized. V is TRBV12-3 or TRBV12-4 and J is TRBJ1-5; 7 bases match TRBD1. The J segment lost 11 bases and the V segment lost 5 bases, leaving 12 bases of the junction unmatched. CDR3 length equals 14 residues. The CDR3 spells CASSQGGAQKAQHF. The CDR3 region has the DNA TGTGCCAGCAGTCAGGGGGGGGCACAAAAGGCCCAGCATTTT.

By share, this clonotype counts as medium-sized. The rearrangement uses TRBV29-1 and TRBJ2-2; the match to TRBD2 covers 16 bases. The CDR3 consists of 17 residues. CDR1 and CDR2 from the germline V gene are SQVTM and ANQGSEA. J gave up 4 bases and V 3 bases, and 5 bases lay outside the gene matches. The CDR3 region has the DNA TGCAGCGTTGAGGGACTAGCGGGAGGGTTGAGCACCGGGGAGCTGTTTTTT. This encodes CSVEGLAGGLSTGELFF.

This clonotype is termed medium-sized. The gene calls are TRBV18 and TRBJ1-5; 8 bases are a match to TRBD1. The V and J ends lost 1 base and 1 base, in that order; junction bases with no gene match: 6. This CDR3 contains 17 residues. CDR1 KGHSH and CDR2 LQKENI come from the germline V gene. CDR3 loop: CASSPRQGAGSNQPQHF. CDR3 DNA: TGTGCCAGCTCACCACGGCAGGGGGCTGGGAGCAATCAGCCCCAGCATTTT.

This chain joins TRBV7-2 and TRBJ2-3; D is unclear. The CDR3 totals 14 residues. Per germline, CDR1 SGHTA and CDR2 FQGNSA. V was shortened by 1 base and J by 5 bases, with 10 bases between the two germline ends. CDR3 sequence: CASSLGLEVDTQYF. CDR3 DNA sequence: TGTGCCAGCAGCTTAGGTTTAGAAGTAGATACGCAGTATTTT.

The chain has TRBV5-1 and TRBJ2-1, with unresolved D. V was clipped by 0 bases and J by 6 bases, with 10 bases between them. Germline CDR1 reads SGHRS; CDR2 reads YFSETQ. The CDR3 length is 14 residues. CDR3 bases: TGCGCCAGCAGCTTGGCTCGTAGGCTCAATGAGCAGTTCTTC. Translated, it gives CASSLARRLNEQFF.

This clonotype is medium-sized (0.01 to 0.1%). The rearrangement joins TRBV20-1 to TRBJ2-7; TRBD1 might be the D (5 bases). Trimming cost V 1 base and J 2 bases, with 18 bases left between them. CDR3 length equals 16 residues. From germline, CDR1 is DFQATT and CDR2 SNEGSKA (reference sequence). As DNA, the CDR3 is TGCAGTGCTAGAGTAGTCGCAGGGATTCTGGCCTACGAGCAGTACTTC. Amino acid sequence: CSARVVAGILAYEQYF.

By sample fraction, this clonotype is medium-sized (0.01 to 0.1%). This chain connects TRBV28 to TRBJ2-3; D tentatively reads TRBD1 or TRBD2 (5 bases each). Trimming shortened V by 4 bases and J by 0 bases, and 14 bases separated the two germline ends. The CDR3 totals 16 residues. Germline CDR1 and CDR2: MDHEN and SYDVKM. The DNA of the CDR3 is TGTGCCAGCAGTTCCATGCAGGGAGTCAGCACAGATACGCAGTATTTT. Translation gives CASSSMQGVSTDTQYF.

This clonotype has more than one count but fewer than ten. The chain joins TRBV11-2 to TRBJ2-5; D gene ambiguous. The germline V gene encodes CDR1 SGHAT and CDR2 FQNNGV. Trimming removed 8 bases at V and 7 bases at J, with 14 bases between. The CDR3 spans 12 residues. The DNA for the CDR3 is TGTGCCAGCTCCCCCCCGGATGGGACCCAGTACTTC. Translation: CASSPPDGTQYF.

By its share, this clonotype is large. The CDR3 nucleotides are TGCAGTGTTCCTAACACAGGGGGCTCGGAGACCCAGTACTTC. Its protein is CSVPNTGGSETQYF. This sequence joins TRBV20-1 and TRBJ2-5; 9 bases are a match to TRBD1. The CDR3 is made up of 14 amino acids. The J segment lost 5 bases and the V segment lost 7 bases, leaving 11 bases of the junction unmatched. Germline assignment: CDR1 DFQATT and CDR2 SNEGSKA (reference sequence).

Relative to its sample, this clonotype is medium-sized. The V and J genes are TRBV5-6 and TRBJ2-7, with TRBD2 matching over 14 bases. The J segment lost 5 bases and the V segment lost 4 bases, leaving 17 bases of the junction unmatched. CDR1 is SGHDT and CDR2 is YYEEEE in the germline V gene. The CDR3 extends over 19 amino acids. Here the CDR3 DNA reads TGTGCCAGCAGCCCACTAGCTAGGACTAGCGGGAGGTCCCGGGACGAGCAGTACTTC. Amino acids: CASSPLARTSGRSRDEQYF.

By proportion, this clonotype is medium-sized (0.01 to 0.1%). The chain is built from TRBV5-4 and TRBJ1-1; tentatively, D is TRBD1 (6 bases). Trimming pared 0 bases from V and 1 base from J, leaving 13 bases between. The length of the CDR3 is 16 residues. CDR1 is SGHNT and CDR2 is YYREEE in the germline V gene (reference sequence). For the CDR3, the DNA is TGTGCCAGCAGCTTGGGGAACAGGGTGCAGAACACTGAAGCTTTCTTT. It yields the protein CASSLGNRVQNTEAFF.

By frequency in the sample, this clonotype is medium-sized (0.01 to 0.1%). V usage is TRBV11-2 and J usage is TRBJ1-2, with D unresolved. Germline CDR1 SGHAT, CDR2 FQNNGV. This CDR3 comprises 14 residues. V was pared by 2 bases and J by 6 bases, with 13 bases between. This CDR3 is CASSLTSPVDGYTF. The CDR3 DNA follows: TGTGCCAGCAGCTTAACTTCGCCAGTCGATGGCTACACCTTC.

This clonotype was detected ten times or more. This chain links TRBV9 with TRBJ2-1; D call uncertain. The CDR3 contains 15 residues. V was cut by 3 bases and J by 8 bases, with 18 bases left in between. Germline V gene data show CDR1 as SGDLS and CDR2 as YYNGEE. CDR3 nucleotide sequence: TGTGCCAGCAGCGCCGCCGGGTCCTCAGCACATGAGCAGTTCTTC. It specifies CASSAAGSSAHEQFF. Full variable domain (outside the CDR3, taken from reference TRBV9 and TRBJ2-1): DSGVTQTPKHLITATGQRVTLRCSPRSGDLSVYWYQQSLDQGLQFLIQYYNGEERAKGNILERFSAQQFPDLHSELNLSSLELGDSALYFCASSAAGSSAHEQFFGPGTRLTVL.

Judged by abundance, this clonotype is medium-sized. This chain connects TRBV7-8 to TRBJ2-5, with D tentatively TRBD2 (6 bases). CDR3 length: 14 residues. With 1 base removed from V and 4 bases from J, the gap between germline ends came to 10 bases. CDR1 is SGHVS, CDR2 FQNEAQ, per germline. The CDR3 spells CASSLDTGAETQYF. The CDR3 DNA reads as TGTGCCAGCAGCTTAGATACGGGAGCAGAGACCCAGTACTTC.

This clonotype is classed as medium-sized. This chain links TRBV13 with TRBJ2-1; the D is unclear. The V end lost 0 bases, the J end lost 8 bases, and 8 bases lay between the germline ends. Germline values: CDR1 PRHDT, CDR2 FYEKMQ (reference sequence). The CDR3 loop spans 13 amino acids. The CDR3 sequence is CASSLGQLDEQFF. In DNA form, the CDR3 reads TGTGCCAGCAGCTTAGGACAACTCGATGAGCAGTTCTTC.

Judged by abundance, this clonotype is medium-sized (0.01 to 0.1%). The chain is built from TRBV4-1 and TRBJ2-1; possibly TRBD2 for D (5 bases). The CDR3 consists of 17 residues. The V end lost 0 bases, the J end lost 6 bases, and 18 bases lay between the germline ends. Germline loops: CDR1 MGHRA, CDR2 YSYEKL. As DNA, the CDR3 is TGCGCCAGCAGCCAAGATGACGGGGTGTGGGCTAGCAATGAGCAGTTCTTC. It translates to CASSQDDGVWASNEQFF.

Comments on this clonotype: A much larger clone lies a single base off, so this may be a read error. The chain recombines TRBV20-1 with TRBJ2-1, with D perhaps TRBD2 (5 bases). V was pared by 3 bases and J by 10 bases, with 16 bases between. There are 13 residues in the CDR3. Per germline, CDR1 DFQATT and CDR2 SNEGSKA (reference sequence). The CDR3 is CSASYATTGEQFF. The CDR3 DNA sequence: TGCAGTGCTAGTTATGCGACTACGGGCGAGCAGTTCTTC.

This clonotype was counted at least ten times. V is TRBV5-1 and J is TRBJ1-1, with TRBD1 matching over 7 bases. Looked up from germline, CDR1 is SGHRS and CDR2 is YFSETQ. The CDR3 is made up of 14 amino acids. V was pared by 1 base and J by 6 bases, with 6 bases of the junction left unmatched. CDR3 region: CASSLSQGVSEAFF. Here the CDR3 DNA reads TGCGCCAGCAGCTTGAGCCAGGGGGTCTCTGAAGCTTTCTTT. Full variable domain (outside the CDR3, taken from reference TRBV5-1 and TRBJ1-1): KAGVTQTPRYLIKTRGQQVTLSCSPISGHRSVSWYQQTPGQGLQFLFEYFSETQRNKGNFPGRFSGRQFSNSRSEMNVSTLELGDSALYLCASSLSQGVSEAFFGQGTRLTVV.